This T cell receptor beta chain was documented in a study of T cell changes during pregnancy in multiple sclerosis. The method was immunoSEQ multiplex PCR; TCRdb's version includes in-frame clones alone and lacks a portion of them. The profile covers approximately 92,000 clones, with roughly 92% appearing a single time and around 2.7% taken by the ten largest. The CDR3 totals 14 residues. The germline gives CDR1 MDHEN, CDR2 SYDVKM. Trimming at V came to 6 bases and at J to 6 bases, leaving 9 bases not matched to a gene. V gene TRBV28 combines with J gene TRBJ2-7; TRBD1 matches at 9 bases. The specimen was peripheral blood, collected in the first trimester of pregnancy. The clonotype originates from a female donor with multiple sclerosis, enrolled in a pregnancy study. CDR3 DNA sequence: TGTGCCAGCAGCCGGACAGGGGAAAGGGGCGAGCAGTACTTC. As protein: CASSRTGERGEQYF. Filled out from reference TRBV28 and TRBJ2-7, the complete variable domain reads DVKVTQSSRYLVKRTGEKVFLECVQDMDHENMFWYRQDPGLGLRLIYFSYDVKMKEKGDIPEGYSVSREKKERFSLILESASTNQTSMYLCASSRTGERGEQYFGPGTRLTVT.